These 27 T cell receptor beta chains were sequenced from one sample in a study of blood T cell repertoires in COVID-19. TCRdb keeps only in-frame clones here, not all; method: immunoSEQ multiplex PCR. The sample has around 280,000 clones, 75% to 90% seen once; the top ten hold 2% to 2.5%. What was sequenced was peripheral blood. These receptors were taken from a woman aged 25 to 39 who had recovered from COVID-19.

V and J are TRBV6-5 and TRBJ2-5; TRBD2 matches at 10 bases. CDR3 length equals 14 residues. The junction had 4 bases not matched to a gene; V was cut back by 7 bases and J by 2 bases. CDR1 MNHEY and CDR2 SVGAGI come from the germline V gene. This CDR3 is CASTPLAGQETQYF. The CDR3 nucleotides read TGTGCCAGCACACCACTAGCGGGGCAAGAGACCCAGTACTTC.

The chain has TRBV2 and TRBJ1-1, with unresolved D. CDR1 SNHLY and CDR2 FYNNEI come from the germline V gene. Trimming took off 3 bases at V and 1 base at J, with 3 bases between the two ends. This CDR3 has 12 amino acids. This CDR3 reads CASSDRNTEAFF. For the CDR3, the DNA is TGTGCCAGCAGTGACCGGAACACTGAAGCTTTCTTT.

This clone showed up just once. The chain employs TRBV28 and TRBJ2-1; D possibly corresponds to TRBD1 (5 bases). Trimming shortened V by 5 bases and J by 0 bases, and 23 bases separated the two germline ends. Germline V lookup: CDR1 MDHEN, CDR2 SYDVKM. The CDR3 is 19 residues long. CDR3 region: CASSPKGSGPLGSYNEQFF. Here the CDR3 DNA reads TGTGCCAGCAGTCCCAAAGGGTCAGGGCCCCTGGGCTCCTACAATGAGCAGTTCTTC.

This rearrangement joins TRBV19 to TRBJ2-3; TRBD2 aligns across 11 bases. Per germline, CDR1 LNHDA and CDR2 SQIVND (reference sequence). This CDR3 spans 16 amino acids. Trimming at V came to 4 bases and at J to 4 bases, leaving 7 bases not matched to a gene. Here the CDR3 reads CASSNRLAGSSDTQYF. In DNA, the CDR3 is TGTGCCAGTAGTAATAGACTAGCGGGGAGTTCAGATACGCAGTATTTT.

The chain is built from TRBV10-3 and TRBJ1-6, with D hard to call. Trimming cost V 2 bases and J 5 bases, with 7 bases left between them. The V gene's germline CDR1 is ENHRY and CDR2 SYGVKD. This CDR3 contains 14 residues. This chain's CDR3 is CAISELQNNSPLHF. CDR3 in DNA: TGTGCCATCAGTGAGCTGCAGAATAATTCACCCCTCCACTTT.

The rearrangement links TRBV2 to TRBJ2-1, with 10 bases identical to TRBD1. This CDR3 comprises 11 residues. With 6 bases clipped from V and 14 bases from J, the junction kept 4 bases outside the gene matches. Germline V gene data show CDR1 as SNHLY and CDR2 as FYNNEI. CDR3 nucleotide sequence: TGTGCCAGCAGCCGCGGACAGGGGGAGTTCTTC. Residues: CASSRGQGEFF.

This clone was recorded a few times. V gene TRBV3-1 (or the pseudogene TRBV3-2) combines with J gene TRBJ1-2, with a weak D call TRBD1 (6 bases). Germline-derived CDR1 and CDR2 are LGHDT and YNNKEL (reference sequence). V was clipped by 6 bases and J by 1 base, with 12 bases between them. The CDR3 has 14 residues. The DNA of the CDR3 is TGTGCCAGCAGGGAAACAGGGAATAACTATGGCTACACCTTC. It yields the protein CASRETGNNYGYTF.

This clone was detected only a few times. This chain uses TRBV13 with TRBJ2-2; 11 bases are shared with TRBD2. Germline V gene sequence: CDR1 PRHDT, CDR2 FYEKMQ (reference sequence). This CDR3 has 16 amino acids. The V segment lost 3 bases and the J segment 4 bases; nucleotides outside the gene matches: 4. The CDR3 is CASSLRLAGPTGELFF. The CDR3 nucleotides read TGTGCCAGCAGCTTGAGACTAGCGGGACCCACCGGGGAGCTGTTTTTT.

The rearrangement links TRBV6-5 to TRBJ2-5; 8 bases match TRBD1. This CDR3 contains 14 residues. The germline gives CDR1 MNHEY, CDR2 SVGAGI. V was pared by 6 bases and J by 2 bases, with 5 bases of the junction left unmatched. The CDR3 here is CASRGRQGQETQYF. The CDR3 DNA is TGTGCCAGCAGAGGACGACAGGGGCAAGAGACCCAGTACTTC.

A few counts support this clone. The genes are TRBV29-1 and TRBJ1-1; 7 bases match TRBD1. Germline V gene sequence: CDR1 SQVTM, CDR2 ANQGSEA. The CDR3 runs to 14 residues. V shed 0 bases and J 5 bases; nucleotides not matched to a gene: 6. CDR3 DNA: TGCAGCGTTGAAGATGAGGTACAGGGGACTGAAGCTTTCTTT. Translated: CSVEDEVQGTEAFF.

The chain employs TRBV29-1 and TRBJ1-2, with a weak D call TRBD1 (5 bases). CDR1 is SQVTM, CDR2 ANQGSEA, per germline. This CDR3 has 11 residues. V was trimmed by 1 base and J by 9 bases, leaving 9 bases between them. The CDR3: CSVEAGRSYTF. The CDR3 DNA sequence: TGCAGCGTTGAAGCAGGGAGGAGCTACACCTTC.

This clone was detected many times. The sample holds other DNA sequences that translate to the same CDR3. The chain links TRBV4-1 to TRBJ1-2, with 7 bases lining up with TRBD1. CDR1 MGHRA and CDR2 YSYEKL come from the germline V gene. The CDR3 sequence is 13 residues long. V was pared by 0 bases and J by 5 bases, with 0 bases of the junction left unmatched. The CDR3 sequence is CASSQEQGYGYTF. DNA for the CDR3: TGCGCCAGCAGCCAAGAACAGGGGTATGGCTACACCTTC.

The chain couples TRBV21-1 to TRBJ2-5; TRBD2, the D gene given by the table, was not confirmed from the DNA. TRBV21-1 is a listed pseudogene. This CDR3 spans 13 amino acids. Written as DNA, the CDR3 is TGTGCCAGCAAAGGGAGTAGCCAAATGGCCCAGTACTTC. Translating gives CASKGSSQMAQYF.

The chain uses TRBV5-5 and TRBJ2-5; D uncertain. The CDR3 length is 14 residues. The V end lost 0 bases, the J end lost 5 bases, and 11 bases lay between the germline ends. Germline values: CDR1 SGHKS, CDR2 YYEKEE (reference sequence). CDR3 sequence reads: CASSLALVRETQYF. The CDR3 DNA reads as TGTGCCAGCAGCTTGGCCCTAGTTAGGGAGACCCAGTACTTC.

J is TRBJ2-7 and V is TRBV4-1; TRBD2 might be the D (6 bases). V lost 2 bases, J lost 4 bases, and 15 bases lay in between. The CDR3 has 15 residues. In germline, CDR1 is MGHRA, CDR2 YSYEKL. The CDR3 sequence: CASSQTPGEKYEQYF. The CDR3, as DNA: TGCGCCAGCAGCCAAACCCCGGGGGAGAAATACGAGCAGTACTTC.

This clone turned up a few times. The chain carries TRBV10-3 and TRBJ2-7; 8 bases are a match to TRBD2. After removal of 2 bases from V and 4 bases from J, the junction contained 7 bases not matched to a gene. CDR3 length equals 15 residues. CDR1 and CDR2 (germline): ENHRY, SYGVKD. The CDR3 loop reads CAISEGTGGGYEQYF. The DNA of the CDR3 is TGTGCCATCAGTGAGGGGACGGGAGGGGGGTACGAGCAGTACTTC.

This sequence joins TRBV6-5 and TRBJ2-7; 7 bases line up with TRBD2. In germline, CDR1 is MNHEY, CDR2 SVGAGI. J gave up 0 bases and V 11 bases, and 4 bases lay outside the gene matches. This CDR3 contains 12 residues. For the CDR3, the DNA is TGTGCCGGGGGGGGGACCTCCTACGAGCAGTACTTC. Translation: CAGGGTSYEQYF.

The V gene is TRBV19, the J gene TRBJ1-1; a weak D match, TRBD1 (6 bases). Germline lookup yields CDR1 LNHDA and CDR2 SQIVND (reference sequence). This CDR3 spans 13 amino acids. The germline V and J ends were trimmed by 3 bases and 5 bases, with 10 bases remaining between them. The CDR3 here is CASSMFQGTEAFF. The CDR3 region has the DNA TGTGCCAGTAGTATGTTCCAGGGGACTGAAGCTTTCTTT.

This clone was recorded only once. J is TRBJ2-7 and V is TRBV4-2; the D gene is possibly TRBD1 (6 bases). CDR1 is LGHNA and CDR2 is YNFKEQ in the germline V gene. V lost 3 bases and J 3 bases, leaving 21 bases between the germline ends. This CDR3 has 17 residues. DNA for the CDR3: TGTGCCAGCAGCCACTTGTCAGACGGTACGGGACACTACGAGCAGTACTTC. Amino acid sequence: CASSHLSDGTGHYEQYF.

The V and J genes are TRBV30 and TRBJ2-6; tentative D call: TRBD2 (5 bases). CDR3 size: 14 residues. The germline V gene has CDR1 GTSNPN and CDR2 SVGIG (reference sequence). With 4 bases removed from V and 0 bases from J, the gap between germline ends came to 7 bases. The CDR3 here is CAWKGGSGANVLTF. The CDR3 region has the DNA TGTGCCTGGAAAGGAGGCTCTGGGGCCAACGTCCTGACTTTC.

This chain connects TRBV6-2 or TRBV6-3 to TRBJ2-7, with 7 bases identical to TRBD1. Germline CDR1 and CDR2: MNHEY and SVGEGT. V lost 6 bases and J lost 2; bases outside the gene matches: 7. This CDR3 has 14 residues. CDR3 sequence reads: CASSWPGQTYEQYF. CDR3 nucleotide sequence: TGTGCCAGCAGCTGGCCGGGACAGACCTACGAGCAGTACTTC.

V usage is TRBV2 and J usage is TRBJ2-2; 9 nucleotides line up with TRBD2. Germline V gene data show CDR1 as SNHLY and CDR2 as FYNNEI. The length of the CDR3 is 15 residues. V dropped 4 bases and J dropped 3; count of bases not matched to a gene: 3. CDR3 bases: TGTGCCAGCAGTGGGTTAGCGGGGGACACCGGGGAGCTGTTTTTT. It yields the protein CASSGLAGDTGELFF.

The chain recombines TRBV6-5 with TRBJ1-2; 7 nucleotides agree with TRBD1. The CDR3 length is 13 residues. Per the germline V gene, CDR1 is MNHEY and CDR2 is SVGAGI. The ends lost 6 bases at V and 8 bases at J; junction bases unmatched: 9. The CDR3 DNA is TGTGCCAGCAGCCCAACGCCAGGGGGAGGCTACACCTTC. It is translated as CASSPTPGGGYTF.

The V gene is TRBV4-1, the J gene TRBJ2-5, with TRBD1 identical over 9 bases. After removal of 0 bases from V and 5 bases from J, the junction contained 7 bases not matched to a gene. CDR1 is MGHRA, CDR2 YSYEKL, per germline. CDR3 length equals 16 residues. CDR3 DNA: TGCGCCAGCAGCCAAGATCCGCGACAGGGGGGGGAGACCCAGTACTTC. The encoded protein is CASSQDPRQGGETQYF.

The chain uses TRBV2 and TRBJ1-2; possibly TRBD1 for D (5 bases). The V gene's germline CDR1 is SNHLY and CDR2 FYNNEI. This CDR3 has 17 amino acids. Trimming took off 5 bases at V and 4 bases at J, with 23 bases between the two ends. The CDR3, as DNA: TGTGCCAGCAGTTCCTTTGACATTAGACAGCACTCCTATGGCTACACCTTC. This codes for CASSSFDIRQHSYGYTF. Filled out from reference TRBV2 and TRBJ1-2, the complete variable domain reads EPEVTQTPSHQVTQMGQEVILRCVPISNHLYFYWYRQILGQKVEFLVSFYNNEISEKSEIFDDQFSVERPDGSNFTLKIRSTKLEDSAMYFCASSSFDIRQHSYGYTFGSGTRLTVV.

In its sample, this clone was seen once. This chain uses TRBV10-3 with TRBJ1-2; TRBD1 agrees at 8 bases. Trimming took 4 bases from V and 4 from J; bases not matched to a gene: 11. The CDR3 runs 16 residues. The germline V gene encodes CDR1 ENHRY and CDR2 SYGVKD. In DNA form, the CDR3 reads TGTGCCATCAGTGGGTTGCTGACAGGGGATGGCTATGGCTACACCTTC. It specifies CAISGLLTGDGYGYTF.

The CDR3 here is CASSEGGTLNTEAFF. In nucleotides, the CDR3 is TGTGCCAGCAGTGAGGGGGGGACGCTGAACACTGAAGCTTTCTTT. The chain has TRBV25-1 and TRBJ1-1, with a weak D call TRBD1 (5 bases). This CDR3 is 15 amino acids long. The V end lost 3 bases, the J end lost 0 bases, and 11 bases lay between the germline ends. Germline V gene data show CDR1 as MGHDK and CDR2 as SYGVNS. The entire variable domain, with the rest obtained from reference TRBV25-1 and TRBJ1-1, is as follows: EADIYQTPRYLVIGTGKKITLECSQTMGHDKMYWYQQDPGMELHLIHYSYGVNSTEKGDLSSESTVSRIRTEHFPLTLESARPSHTSQYLCASSEGGTLNTEAFFGQGTRLTVV.